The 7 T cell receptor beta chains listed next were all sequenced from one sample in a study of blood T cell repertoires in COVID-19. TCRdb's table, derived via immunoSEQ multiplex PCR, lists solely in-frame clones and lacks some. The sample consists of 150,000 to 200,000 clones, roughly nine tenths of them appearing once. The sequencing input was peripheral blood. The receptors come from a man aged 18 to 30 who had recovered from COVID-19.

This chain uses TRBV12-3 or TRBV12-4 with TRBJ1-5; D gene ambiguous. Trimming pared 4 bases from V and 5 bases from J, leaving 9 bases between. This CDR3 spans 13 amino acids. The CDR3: CASSSRLDQPQHF. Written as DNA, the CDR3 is TGTGCCAGCAGTTCTCGACTCGATCAGCCCCAGCATTTT.

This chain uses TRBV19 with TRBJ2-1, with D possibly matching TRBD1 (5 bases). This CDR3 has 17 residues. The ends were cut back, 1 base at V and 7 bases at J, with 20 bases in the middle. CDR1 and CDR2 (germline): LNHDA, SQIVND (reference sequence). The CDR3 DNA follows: TGTGCCAGTAGTATAGGTCCAGGGTCGGGCTTACTGAATGAGCAGTTCTTC. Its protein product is CASSIGPGSGLLNEQFF.

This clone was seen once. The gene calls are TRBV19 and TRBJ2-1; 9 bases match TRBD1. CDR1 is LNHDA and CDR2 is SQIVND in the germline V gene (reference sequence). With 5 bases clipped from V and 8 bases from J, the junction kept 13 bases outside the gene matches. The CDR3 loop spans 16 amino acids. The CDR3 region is CASSFGPGTGMYEQFF. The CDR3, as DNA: TGTGCCAGTAGTTTCGGTCCCGGGACAGGGATGTATGAGCAGTTCTTC.

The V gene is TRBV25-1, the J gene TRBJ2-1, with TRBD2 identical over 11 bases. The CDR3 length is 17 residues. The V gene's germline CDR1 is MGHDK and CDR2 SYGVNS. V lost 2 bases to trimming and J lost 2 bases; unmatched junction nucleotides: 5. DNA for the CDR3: TGTGCCAGCAGTGAACTAGCGGGAGGCGGGACCTACAATGAGCAGTTCTTC. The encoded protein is CASSELAGGGTYNEQFF.

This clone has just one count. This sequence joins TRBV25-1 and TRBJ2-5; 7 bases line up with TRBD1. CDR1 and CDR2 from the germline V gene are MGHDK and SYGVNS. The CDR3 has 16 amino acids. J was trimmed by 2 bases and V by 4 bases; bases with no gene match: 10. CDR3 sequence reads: CASSAPLPGQQETQYF. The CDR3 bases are TGTGCCAGCAGTGCCCCCTTACCGGGACAGCAAGAGACCCAGTACTTC.

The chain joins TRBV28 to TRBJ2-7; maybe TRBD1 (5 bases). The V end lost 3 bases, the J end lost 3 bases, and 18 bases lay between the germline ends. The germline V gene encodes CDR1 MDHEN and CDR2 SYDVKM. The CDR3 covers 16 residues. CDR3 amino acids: CASSFLRTRFFYEQYF. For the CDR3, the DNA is TGTGCCAGCAGTTTTCTTAGGACACGATTTTTCTACGAGCAGTACTTC. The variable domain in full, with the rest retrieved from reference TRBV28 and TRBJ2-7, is DVKVTQSSRYLVKRTGEKVFLECVQDMDHENMFWYRQDPGLGLRLIYFSYDVKMKEKGDIPEGYSVSREKKERFSLILESASTNQTSMYLCASSFLRTRFFYEQYFGPGTRLTVT.

This CDR3 reads CASSITSGSYRETQYF. CDR3 DNA sequence: TGTGCCAGCAGCATAACTAGCGGGAGCTACCGAGAGACCCAGTACTTC. V usage is TRBV11-2 and J usage is TRBJ2-5; 11 bases fit TRBD2. CDR1 is SGHAT and CDR2 is FQNNGV in the germline V gene. This CDR3 region has 16 residues. V was pared by 5 bases and J by 4 bases, with 9 bases of the junction left unmatched.